The 14 T cell receptor beta chains below all came from one sample that was sequenced in a study of CD8 T cells in ankylosing spondylitis. TCRdb re-called the 5' RACE reads through MiXCR, storing one row per CDR3 protein. Of about 360,000 distinct CDR3 sequences in the sample, about 14% were seen once. Sequencing was done on a sample of blood, either unsorted or a sorted T cell fraction (not recorded which). These receptor sequences come from a male donor with ankylosing spondylitis or in good health (not recorded which).

This clonotype was seen only a few times. The chain links TRBV18 to TRBJ1-1; no firm D call. V lost 5 bases and J lost 4, with 14 bases in between. CDR3 length: 14 amino acids. Per the germline V gene, CDR1 is KGHSH and CDR2 is LQKENI. The CDR3 coding sequence is TGTGCCAGCTCAACATCCTCGGGGAGCACTGAAGCTTTCTTT. Its protein is CASSTSSGSTEAFF.

This clonotype was detected a few times. CDR3 in amino acids: CATSRDLYEKLFF. In DNA form, the CDR3 reads TGTGCCACCAGCAGAGATTTGTATGAAAAACTGTTTTTT. The chain is built from TRBV15 and TRBJ1-4; D is uncertain. Deletions cut 0 bases from V and 6 bases from J, with 5 bases between. CDR1 and CDR2 from the germline V gene are LNHNV and YYDKDF (reference sequence). There are 13 residues in the CDR3. Filled out from reference TRBV15 and TRBJ1-4, the complete variable domain reads DAMVIQNPRYQVTQFGKPVTLSCSQTLNHNVMYWYQQKSSQAPKLLFHYYDKDFNNEADTPDNFQSRRPNTSFCFLDIRSPGLGDTAMYLCATSRDLYEKLFFGSGTQLSVL.

The V and J genes are TRBV25-1 and TRBJ2-7; the match to TRBD1 covers 7 bases. The CDR3 covers 13 residues. CDR1 and CDR2 from the germline V gene are MGHDK and SYGVNS. V trimming: 6 bases; J trimming: 6 bases; junction bases outside the gene matches: 8. CDR3 sequence reads: CASRGDSHGEQYF. Written as DNA, the CDR3 is TGTGCCAGCAGGGGGGACAGCCACGGCGAGCAGTACTTC.

V is TRBV15 and J is TRBJ1-3; the D is unclear. This CDR3 contains 15 residues. CDR1 and CDR2 (germline): LNHNV, YYDKDF (reference sequence). Trimming cost V 2 bases and J 0 bases, with 8 bases left between them. CDR3 protein: CATSRPSSSGNTIYF. CDR3 bases: TGTGCCACCAGCAGACCTAGCAGCTCTGGAAACACCATATATTTT. Full variable domain (rest looked up from reference TRBV15 and TRBJ1-3): DAMVIQNPRYQVTQFGKPVTLSCSQTLNHNVMYWYQQKSSQAPKLLFHYYDKDFNNEADTPDNFQSRRPNTSFCFLDIRSPGLGDTAMYLCATSRPSSSGNTIYFGEGSWLTVV.

V gene TRBV5-1 combines with J gene TRBJ1-6, with 7 bases lining up with TRBD1. J gave up 7 bases and V 5 bases, and 6 bases lay outside the gene matches. The CDR3 consists of 14 residues. Germline lookup yields CDR1 SGHRS and CDR2 YFSETQ. This chain's CDR3 is CASSGGQTNSPLHF. The DNA for the CDR3 is TGCGCCAGCAGTGGGGGACAGACGAATTCACCCCTCCACTTT. Together with reference TRBV5-1 and TRBJ1-6, the CDR3 gives the full variable domain: KAGVTQTPRYLIKTRGQQVTLSCSPISGHRSVSWYQQTPGQGLQFLFEYFSETQRNKGNFPGRFSGRQFSNSRSEMNVSTLELGDSALYLCASSGGQTNSPLHFGNGTRLTVT.

The chain recombines TRBV7-7 with TRBJ2-5; 7 nucleotides agree with TRBD2. This CDR3 contains 16 residues. The V gene's germline CDR1 is SSHAT and CDR2 FNYEAQ (reference sequence). Trimming removed 5 bases from V and 2 bases from J; junction bases left unmatched: 11. DNA for the CDR3: TGTGCCAGCAGCCCCCAGTGGGCGGGGGATCAAGAGACCCAGTACTTC. It specifies CASSPQWAGDQETQYF.

This clonotype was detected only a few times. CDR3 amino acids: CASSPTWVPSGELFF. CDR3 sequence (DNA): TGTGCCAGCAGCCCGACCTGGGTCCCCTCAGGGGAGCTGTTTTTT. The V and J genes are TRBV7-6 and TRBJ2-2; D is ambiguous. V lost 5 bases, J lost 8 bases, and 18 bases lay in between. The germline V gene encodes CDR1 SGHVS and CDR2 FNYEAQ. This CDR3 is built from 15 residues.

CDR3 coding DNA: TGCAGCGTTGTTAAATCCTCAACGGCGGATACGCAGTATTTT. It is translated as CSVVKSSTADTQYF. The J gene is TRBJ2-3, the V gene TRBV29-1; the D is unclear. Germline loops: CDR1 SQVTM, CDR2 ANQGSEA. The V end was cut by 4 bases, the J end by 6 bases, with 17 bases between. The length of the CDR3 is 14 residues.

This clonotype was observed at least ten times. This rearrangement joins TRBV4-2 to TRBJ1-3, with D possibly being TRBD1 (5 bases). Trimming took 1 base from V and 4 from J, leaving 23 bases between them. In germline, CDR1 is LGHNA, CDR2 YNFKEQ. There are 19 residues in the CDR3. DNA of the CDR3: TGTGCCAGCAGCCAAGCCTCCGTACTGGGGGGATCGGGGGGAAACACCATATATTTT. Its protein is CASSQASVLGGSGGNTIYF.

The chain is built from TRBV4-1 and TRBJ2-4; 9 nucleotides align to TRBD2. J was trimmed by 2 bases and V by 4 bases; bases with no gene match: 15. This CDR3 spans 19 amino acids. Germline-derived CDR1 and CDR2 are MGHRA and YSYEKL. This CDR3 is CASSPPGGRAERSKNIQYF. The CDR3 coding sequence is TGCGCCAGCAGCCCCCCTGGCGGGAGGGCCGAGAGGTCCAAAAACATTCAGTACTTC.

This clonotype has only a few counts. The rearrangement links TRBV4-1 to TRBJ2-3, with D unresolved. There are 13 residues in the CDR3. Germline V gives CDR1 MGHRA, CDR2 YSYEKL. Trimming pared 0 bases from V and 6 bases from J, leaving 7 bases between. CDR3 amino acids: CASSQDIRDTQYF. CDR3 sequence (DNA): TGCGCCAGCAGCCAAGATATCCGGGATACGCAGTATTTT.

The chain is built from TRBV4-1 and TRBJ2-1, with 8 nucleotides matching TRBD2. J lost 8 bases, V lost 1 base, and 4 bases had no gene match. CDR1 is MGHRA and CDR2 is YSYEKL in the germline V gene. The CDR3 runs 14 residues. The CDR3 DNA follows: TGCGCCAGCAGCCAAGTAGCGGGACGAGATGAGCAGTTCTTC. Translated: CASSQVAGRDEQFF.

A few counts support this clonotype. This chain links TRBV5-1 with TRBJ2-7; a possible D gene is TRBD2 (5 bases). CDR1 and CDR2 (germline): SGHRS, YFSETQ. There are 16 residues in the CDR3. The V and J ends lost 0 bases and 0 bases respectively, with 13 bases between them. CDR3 bases: TGCGCCAGCAGCTTGGCCCCAGGAGCGGTCTCCTACGAGCAGTACTTC. Protein: CASSLAPGAVSYEQYF.

The V and J genes are TRBV12-3 or TRBV12-4 and TRBJ2-5; TRBD2 aligns across 14 bases. The CDR3 is made up of 16 amino acids. V was pared by 7 bases and J by 5 bases, with 9 bases of the junction left unmatched. The DNA of the CDR3 is TGTGCCAGCACCCTGGGGACTAGCGGGAGTATGGAGACCCAGTACTTC. Protein sequence: CASTLGTSGSMETQYF.